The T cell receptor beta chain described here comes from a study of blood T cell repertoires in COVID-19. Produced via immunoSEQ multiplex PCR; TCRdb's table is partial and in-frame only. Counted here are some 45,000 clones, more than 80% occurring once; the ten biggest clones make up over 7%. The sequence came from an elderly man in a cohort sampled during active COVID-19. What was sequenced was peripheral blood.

The CDR3 DNA reads TGTGCCAGCAGCGTAACAGGGTACGAGCAGTACTTC. Translation: CASSVTGYEQYF. This sequence joins TRBV28 and TRBJ2-7; TRBD1 might be the D (6 bases). The CDR3 is 12 residues long. Germline loops: CDR1 MDHEN, CDR2 SYDVKM. Trimming left V 6 bases short and J 4 bases short, with 10 bases between.